This TCR beta chain originates from a study of CD8+ T cells in alopecia areata. Study overall: Patients received oral tofacitinib, 5 to 10 mg twice daily, for moderate-to-severe alopecia areata. Overall study results and limits: Alphabeta T cells residing in normal skin are also sequenced in scalp samples. Tofacitinib significantly lowered scalp clonality and expanded CD8+ clones among the top 100.

It was cDNA, reverse transcribed from extracted RNA, that served as the sequencing template. Measured with immunoSEQ multiplex PCR; TCRdb has only the in-frame clones, and not every one. The sample holds about 76,000 clones, 60% to 70% seen once. The CDR3 consists of 15 residues. Germline assignment: CDR1 SEHNR and CDR2 FQNEAQ (reference sequence). V lost 2 bases and J lost 5, with 15 bases in between. As for treatment: oral pan-JAK inhibitor, 5-10 mg twice daily. CD4+ and CD8+ T cells were sorted from PBMCs stained for CD3, CD4 and CD8. About this clone itself: Its antigen remains unknown.

The sequence was obtained from a human donor with alopecia areata. The gene calls are TRBV7-9 and TRBJ1-2; D is unclear. This specimen was CD8+ T cells sorted from blood, taken at week 24, from a patient treated with tofacitinib. CDR3 region: CASSLSRGGMYGYTF. In nucleotides, the CDR3 is TGTGCCAGCAGCTTAAGTCGAGGAGGGATGTATGGCTACACCTTC. The full variable domain, completed using reference TRBV7-9 and TRBJ1-2, is DTGVSQNPRHKITKRGQNVTFRCDPISEHNRLYWYRQTLGQGPEFLTYFQNEAQLEKSRLLSDRFSAERPKGSFSTLEIQRTEQGDSAMYLCASSLSRGGMYGYTFGSGTRLTVV.